These T cell receptor beta chains were read from a single sample in a study of T cells in Graves' hyperthyroidism and ophthalmopathy. TCRdb re-derived calls from the multiplex PCR reads in MiXCR, one entry per CDR3 protein. The sample lists 550,000 to 600,000 distinct CDR3 sequences, about half occurring once. Material: peripheral blood or thyroid tissue (not recorded which). The source is an adult woman with Graves' disease, either hyperthyroidism or ophthalmopathy (not recorded which). CDR3s include the opening cysteine and the closing phenylalanine or tryptophan. A D gene is named only where the DNA matches it firmly. Where a row states a size, it is once, few, many or the class of an expanded clone; other rows omit it.

cdr3_aa	cdr3_nt	v_call	j_call	d_call	clone_size
CASTAPVDEQFF	TGTGCCAGCACCGCGCCGGTTGATGAGCAGTTCTTC	TRBV2	TRBJ2-1	.	.
CASSYDTRETQYF	TGTGCCAGCAGCTACGACACGAGGGAGACCCAGTACTTC	TRBV7-3	TRBJ2-5	.	.
CASSQGQGRNGNQPQHF	TGTGCCAGCAGCCAAGGTCAGGGGAGGAATGGCAATCAGCCCCAGCATTTT	TRBV4-2	TRBJ1-5	.	.
CASSLGGWSSGNTIYF	TGCGCCAGCAGCTTGGGGGGTTGGAGCTCTGGAAACACCATATATTTT	TRBV5-1	TRBJ1-3	.	once
CASSLWEGIYEQYF	TGTGCCAGCAGTTTGTGGGAGGGTATCTACGAGCAGTACTTC	TRBV12-3/TRBV12-4	TRBJ2-7	TRBD2	many
CASSLGTKETQYF	TGTGCCAGCAGCCTAGGGACTAAAGAGACCCAGTACTTC	TRBV12-3/TRBV12-4	TRBJ2-5	TRBD2	few
CASSPGLPGSPLHF	TGTGCCAGCAGCCCTGGCCTACCCGGTTCACCCCTCCACTTT	TRBV14	TRBJ1-6	.	.
CASSLGDSGNTGELFF	TGTGCCAGCAGCTTGGGGGATAGCGGGAACACCGGGGAGCTGTTTTTT	TRBV5-8	TRBJ2-2	.	many
CAHRGGTGNATVVGYTF	TGTGCCCACAGGGGAGGGACCGGCAACGCGACCGTTGTTGGCTACACCTTC	TRBV7-6	TRBJ1-2	TRBD1	.
CATGEDRGGNEKLFF	TGTGCCACCGGGGAAGACAGGGGCGGTAATGAAAAACTGTTTTTT	TRBV15	TRBJ1-4	TRBD1	.
CASSDGRQNTEAFF	TGTGCCAGCAGTGACGGCCGGCAGAACACTGAAGCTTTCTTT	TRBV6-1	TRBJ1-1	.	many
CTVLSSGRGEQFF	TGCACCGTATTGTCTAGCGGGAGGGGTGAGCAGTTCTTC	TRBV29-1	TRBJ2-1	TRBD2	few
CASSPADRLNTEAFF	TGTGCCAGCTCACCGGCGGACAGGCTGAACACTGAAGCTTTCTTT	TRBV18	TRBJ1-1	TRBD1	few
CASSLAGEFYEQYF	TGTGCCAGCAGTTTAGCGGGAGAGTTCTACGAGCAGTACTTC	TRBV27	TRBJ2-7	TRBD2	.
CASSQDIDYEQYF	TGTGCCAGCAGCCAGGACATAGACTACGAGCAGTACTTC	TRBV2	TRBJ2-7	.	few
CASSTMNTEAFF	TGTGCCAGCAGTACCATGAACACTGAAGCTTTCTTT	TRBV2	TRBJ1-1	.	many
CASSSSRLAGDTQYF	TGTGCTAGCAGCTCTAGTAGACTAGCGGGAGATACCCAGTACTTC	TRBV7-7	TRBJ2-5	TRBD2	.
CASSLTGSAFF	TGCGCCAGCAGCTTGACAGGGTCAGCTTTCTTT	TRBV5-1	TRBJ1-1	.	many
CSATSGTQNTGELFF	TGCAGTGCTACCTCCGGGACGCAGAACACCGGGGAGCTGTTTTTT	TRBV20-1	TRBJ2-2	.	.
CSSGTGHHEQYF	TGCAGTTCCGGGACAGGGCACCACGAGCAGTACTTC	TRBV20-1	TRBJ2-7	TRBD1	.
CASGRDGMRGYTF	TGTGCCAGCGGCAGGGACGGAATGCGAGGCTACACCTTC	TRBV2	TRBJ1-2	.	.
CSARTGSTSPLHF	TGCAGTGCTAGGACAGGGTCGACTTCACCCCTCCACTTT	TRBV20-1	TRBJ1-6	TRBD1	.
CASRSTGGGTTEAFF	TGTGCCAGCAGATCAACAGGGGGAGGGACGACTGAAGCTTTCTTT	TRBV9	TRBJ1-1	TRBD1	.
CASSLIGGRANEQFF	TGTGCCAGCAGCTTAATCGGCGGGAGGGCTAACGAGCAGTTCTTC	TRBV7-8	TRBJ2-1	TRBD2	.
CASSSTYMEPLHF	TGTGCCAGCAGCTCTACCTATATGGAACCCCTCCACTTT	TRBV7-2	TRBJ1-6	.	few
CASSPARTNTGELFF	TGTGCCAGCTCACCGGCAAGAACGAACACCGGGGAGCTGTTTTTT	TRBV18	TRBJ2-2	.	few
CASSEGVDRAYEQYF	TGTGCCAGCAGTGAAGGAGTGGACAGGGCCTACGAGCAGTACTTC	TRBV6-4	TRBJ2-7	TRBD1	.
CASIPTGETQYF	TGTGCCAGCATCCCCACGGGGGAGACCCAGTACTTC	TRBV12-3/TRBV12-4	TRBJ2-5	.	.
CASSQEGDGGRDGNYEQYF	TGCGCCAGCAGCCAAGAAGGGGATGGGGGGCGCGACGGAAACTACGAGCAGTACTTC	TRBV4-1	TRBJ2-7	.	few
CASSESRVQYF	TGCGCCAGCAGTGAGTCGAGGGTTCAGTACTTC	TRBV10-2	TRBJ2-7	.	.
CASLAGGRGYEQYF	TGTGCCAGCTTAGCGGGAGGTAGGGGCTACGAGCAGTACTTC	TRBV25-1	TRBJ2-7	TRBD2	.
CASSALRQGRAFF	TGCGCCAGCAGCGCCCTACGACAGGGCCGAGCTTTCTTT	TRBV10-1	TRBJ1-1	TRBD1	.
CAIQAQSNQPQHF	TGTGCCATTCAAGCGCAAAGCAATCAGCCCCAGCATTTT	TRBV10-3	TRBJ1-5	.	.
CSASFTGNDYEQYF	TGCAGTGCTTCATTTACAGGGAACGACTACGAGCAGTACTTC	TRBV20-1	TRBJ2-7	.	many
CASSLQTQTNTGELFF	TGTGCCAGCAGCCTCCAAACACAGACGAACACCGGGGAGCTGTTTTTT	TRBV7-2	TRBJ2-2	.	once
CSARRTGTQETQYF	TGCAGTGCTAGACGGACAGGCACCCAAGAGACCCAGTACTTC	TRBV20-1	TRBJ2-5	TRBD1	.
CASSVGTSWLQYF	TGTGCCAGCAGTGTGGGGACTAGCTGGTTGCAGTACTTC	TRBV2	TRBJ2-7	TRBD2	.
CASSWPGGSSPLHF	TGTGCCAGCAGTTGGCCGGGGGGTAGTTCACCCCTCCACTTT	TRBV12-3/TRBV12-4	TRBJ1-6	.	.
CAISESVLLRPHNSPLHF	TGTGCCATCAGTGAGTCTGTTCTCTTGAGACCACATAATTCACCCCTCCACTTT	TRBV10-3	TRBJ1-6	.	.
CASSYSSEVTRGYTF	TGTGCCAGCAGTTACTCGAGTGAGGTCACGAGGGGCTACACCTTC	TRBV6-6	TRBJ1-2	.	.
CASSPRDRYEQYF	TGTGCCAGTAGTCCCCGGGATCGCTACGAGCAGTACTTC	TRBV19	TRBJ2-7	.	many